This T cell receptor (beta chain) originates from a study of spatial heterogeneity in lung cancer. Germline V gene data show CDR1 as SNHLY and CDR2 as FYNNEI. V shed 5 bases and J shed 1 base, with 15 bases lying between them. The CDR3 is 16 residues long. By sample fraction, this clonotype is medium-sized. Time point meaning: sample taken at primary tumor resection. Samples came from roughly 70 TRACERx patients with untreated early-stage lung cancer. TCRdb fed the 5' RACE reads into MiXCR, producing one record per CDR3 protein. In the table there are about 10,000 distinct CDR3 sequences, 6.1% of which are singletons.

Sequenced material: normal lung tissue next to the tumor, taken at surgery. This clonotype was obtained from a male donor with early-stage non-small cell lung cancer. The V call is TRBV2, the J call TRBJ2-1, with unresolved D. CDR3 sequence reads: CASSRGPGSSYNEQFF. The CDR3 nucleotides are TGTGCCAGCAGTCGTGGGCCGGGCAGTTCCTACAATGAGCAGTTCTTC. Full variable domain (remainder filled in from reference TRBV2 and TRBJ2-1): EPEVTQTPSHQVTQMGQEVILRCVPISNHLYFYWYRQILGQKVEFLVSFYNNEISEKSEIFDDQFSVERPDGSNFTLKIRSTKLEDSAMYFCASSRGPGSSYNEQFFGPGTRLTVL.